The rows below give T cell receptor beta chains drawn from one sample of a study of shared clonotypes between healthy human individuals. This table comes from immunoSEQ multiplex PCR, and its TCRdb copy is limited to in-frame clones, with some not included. Here the sample spans a few million clones, less than 95% being singletons. Sequencing input: naive CD4+ T cells from PBMCs. Receptors originate from a man younger than 30 in good health. Some clones in this sample may be carry-over from other donors' samples. CDR3s include the opening cysteine and the closing phenylalanine or tryptophan. A D gene is named only where the DNA matches it firmly.

j_call | d_call | v_call | cdr3_nt | cdr3_aa
TRBJ2-3 | . | TRBV5-1 | TGCGCCAGCAGCTTGGGCCTAGCGTCCCCGGATACGCAGTATTTT | CASSLGLASPDTQYF
TRBJ2-7 | TRBD1 | TRBV5-4 | TGTGCCAGCAGCCCTTCGACAGGGATAAGGTACGAGCAGTACTTC | CASSPSTGIRYEQYF
TRBJ1-4 | TRBD1 | TRBV7-9 | TGTGCCAGCAGCCACGGACAGGAGGGTGAAAAACTGTTTTTT | CASSHGQEGEKLFF
TRBJ1-1 | . | TRBV9 | TGTGCCAGCAGCTCACCTAGGGGCAGGGTGGCCACTGAAGCTTTCTTT | CASSSPRGRVATEAFF
TRBJ2-1 | . | TRBV30 | TGTGCCTGGAGTGTCCTCAATCCGAGATTGGGGCAGTTCTTC | CAWSVLNPRLGQFF
TRBJ2-7 | TRBD1 | TRBV6-5 | TGTGCCAGCAGTTACTCCGCGGGACAGGGGGCCCACGAGCAGTACTTC | CASSYSAGQGAHEQYF
TRBJ2-7 | TRBD2 | TRBV9 | TGTGCCAGCAGCGTAGGAGGAACTAGCGCCTCCTACGAGCAGTACTTC | CASSVGGTSASYEQYF
TRBJ2-5 | . | TRBV11-1 | TGTGCCAGCAGCCATAGGGTCAGGCAAGAGACCCAGTACTTC | CASSHRVRQETQYF
TRBJ1-5 | . | TRBV7-6 | TGTGCCAGCAGTCCGGGGTGGGGGAGCAATCAGCCCCAGCATTTT | CASSPGWGSNQPQHF
TRBJ2-1 | TRBD2 | TRBV6-6 | TGTGCCAGCAGTTACTCGGCGGGAGGATTTAATGAGCAGTTCTTC | CASSYSAGGFNEQFF
TRBJ2-1 | . | TRBV6-6 | TGTGCCAGCAGTTATACCGACAGCCCCGCTTACAATGAGCAGTTCTTC | CASSYTDSPAYNEQFF
TRBJ2-7 | . | TRBV23-1 | TGCGCCAGCAGTCCGAGGCGGCTCGAGCAGTACTTC | CASSPRRLEQYF
TRBJ1-5 | TRBD1 | TRBV7-9 | TGTGCCAGCAGCTTAGCGTGGGGGACAGGGAATAGCAATCAGCCCCAGCATTTT | CASSLAWGTGNSNQPQHF
TRBJ2-7 | TRBD2 | TRBV18 | TGTGCCAGCTCACTAGCGGGATTAACCTACGAGCAGTACTTC | CASSLAGLTYEQYF
TRBJ1-2 | . | TRBV5-4 | TGTGCCAGCAGCTTGCCGACGGGGATCGTAGGCTACACCTTC | CASSLPTGIVGYTF